The rows below give T cell receptor beta chains drawn from one sample of a study of radiation and T cells in renal cell carcinoma. Profiling relied on immunoSEQ multiplex PCR, and the TCRdb table lists in-frame clones only, not all of them. Of over 90,000 clones listed, 84% were seen once; the top ten hold roughly 7.6%. The specimen was blood, collected from a patient whose treatment included radiotherapy and nephrectomy. Every receptor here comes from a man in his fifties or sixties with renal cell carcinoma. Each CDR3 is given with its conserved first and last residue. The order of the fields is CDR3 DNA, CDR3 protein, J gene, clone size, D gene, V gene. A D gene is named only where the DNA matches it firmly. Clone sizes are given selectively: once, few, many, or a class where the clone is expanded.

CDR3nt: TGTGCCAGTAGTAGAGCACAGGGAGGAAACACCATATATTTT
CDR3aa: CASSRAQGGNTIYF
j_gene: TRBJ1-3
abundance: few
d_gene: .
v_gene: TRBV19

CDR3nt: TGTGCCAGCAGTCCGGGGACTAATCGGATCGGGGAGCTGTTTTTT
CDR3aa: CASSPGTNRIGELFF
j_gene: TRBJ2-2
abundance: once
d_gene: TRBD2
v_gene: TRBV28

CDR3nt: TGTGCCAGCAGTTTATTACCGCCGAACAGGGGCGGAAGAACTAATGAAAAACTGTTTTTT
CDR3aa: CASSLLPPNRGGRTNEKLFF
j_gene: TRBJ1-4
abundance: .
d_gene: TRBD1
v_gene: TRBV27

CDR3nt: TGCAGAGGAGACAGGGGAACTGAAGCTTTCTTT
CDR3aa: CRGDRGTEAFF
j_gene: TRBJ1-1
abundance: .
d_gene: TRBD1
v_gene: TRBV29-1

CDR3nt: TGTGCCAGCAGCCAAAATCTCGCAGATACGCAGTATTTT
CDR3aa: CASSQNLADTQYF
j_gene: TRBJ2-3
abundance: .
d_gene: .
v_gene: TRBV7-2

CDR3nt: TGTGCCAGCAGCTTAGGTGGACAGGGCCTCTCTGGGGCCAACGTCCTGACTTTC
CDR3aa: CASSLGGQGLSGANVLTF
j_gene: TRBJ2-6
abundance: .
d_gene: TRBD1
v_gene: TRBV7-9

CDR3nt: TGTGCCAGCAGCCCCCAAGTCAGGCAGGGGGACAATGAGCAGTTCTTC
CDR3aa: CASSPQVRQGDNEQFF
j_gene: TRBJ2-1
abundance: .
d_gene: TRBD1
v_gene: TRBV7-8

CDR3nt: TGCGCCAGCAGCGCTTTACTACGCCGGGAGGGAAGGTCCTACGAGCAGTACTTC
CDR3aa: CASSALLRREGRSYEQYF
j_gene: TRBJ2-7
abundance: .
d_gene: TRBD2
v_gene: TRBV4-1

CDR3nt: TGTGCCAGCAGCTTAGCCGGGACATTCTCCTACGAGCAGTACTTC
CDR3aa: CASSLAGTFSYEQYF
j_gene: TRBJ2-7
abundance: few
d_gene: .
v_gene: TRBV11-1

CDR3nt: TGTGCCAGCAGCCCCGGCCGTACGTCTGGCTACACCTTC
CDR3aa: CASSPGRTSGYTF
j_gene: TRBJ1-2
abundance: .
d_gene: .
v_gene: TRBV14

CDR3nt: TGTGCCAGAAGACCGATTCTAGCGGGAGGCTCCTACAATGAGCAGTTCTTC
CDR3aa: CARRPILAGGSYNEQFF
j_gene: TRBJ2-1
abundance: .
d_gene: TRBD2
v_gene: TRBV5-3

CDR3nt: TGTGCCAGCGCTCGGACAGGGCTCCTAGGCGAGCAGTACTTC
CDR3aa: CASARTGLLGEQYF
j_gene: TRBJ2-7
abundance: .
d_gene: TRBD1
v_gene: TRBV27

CDR3nt: TGTGCCAGCAGCTTAGCGGCTAGCGGGAGTCACGAGCAGTACTTC
CDR3aa: CASSLAASGSHEQYF
j_gene: TRBJ2-7
abundance: once
d_gene: TRBD2
v_gene: TRBV7-2

CDR3nt: TGTGCCAGCAGTTACTCGGAAGGCACCGGGGAGCTGTTTTTT
CDR3aa: CASSYSEGTGELFF
j_gene: TRBJ2-2
abundance: .
d_gene: .
v_gene: TRBV6-5

CDR3nt: TGTGCCAGCAGCCTGGGTGAGGGGCCCCAGCATTTT
CDR3aa: CASSLGEGPQHF
j_gene: TRBJ1-5
abundance: .
d_gene: .
v_gene: TRBV6-6

CDR3nt: TGTGCCAGCAGTTTAGGAGCAGGTTACAATGAGCAGTTCTTC
CDR3aa: CASSLGAGYNEQFF
j_gene: TRBJ2-1
abundance: medium-sized
d_gene: .
v_gene: TRBV27

CDR3nt: TGTGCCAGCAGCTATTGGGGTAGCGGGGAACCAGATACGCAGTATTTT
CDR3aa: CASSYWGSGEPDTQYF
j_gene: TRBJ2-3
abundance: .
d_gene: TRBD2
v_gene: TRBV27

CDR3nt: TGTGCCAGCCAACAGGGTCAGGAGGGCATTCAGTACTTC
CDR3aa: CASQQGQEGIQYF
j_gene: TRBJ2-4
abundance: .
d_gene: .
v_gene: TRBV27

CDR3nt: TGTGCCAGTAGTAAGGGGCTCGGTGGCTATAGCAATCAGCCCCAGCATTTT
CDR3aa: CASSKGLGGYSNQPQHF
j_gene: TRBJ1-5
abundance: .
d_gene: .
v_gene: TRBV19

CDR3nt: TGTGCCAGCAGGGCGTCATCCGGGACAGTCAACACCGGGGAGCTGTTTTTT
CDR3aa: CASRASSGTVNTGELFF
j_gene: TRBJ2-2
abundance: .
d_gene: TRBD1
v_gene: TRBV28

CDR3nt: TGTGCCAGCAGCCTCCAAGGGGGACTCCTTAACTACGAGCAGTACTTC
CDR3aa: CASSLQGGLLNYEQYF
j_gene: TRBJ2-7
abundance: few
d_gene: .
v_gene: TRBV14

CDR3nt: TGTGCCAGCAGCTTAGCTCTTAGCGCCCTTGAGCAGTTCTTC
CDR3aa: CASSLALSALEQFF
j_gene: TRBJ2-1
abundance: few
d_gene: .
v_gene: TRBV7-9

CDR3nt: TGTGCCAGCAAGGGGACAGGGCCCTACGAGCAGTACTTC
CDR3aa: CASKGTGPYEQYF
j_gene: TRBJ2-7
abundance: .
d_gene: TRBD1
v_gene: TRBV27

CDR3nt: TGTGCCAGCTCAGGCAGCGGGAGTTACGAGCAGTACTTC
CDR3aa: CASSGSGSYEQYF
j_gene: TRBJ2-7
abundance: .
d_gene: TRBD2
v_gene: TRBV5-4

CDR3nt: TGTGCCAGCAGCTCCTCGACTAGCGGGTTAACAGATACGCAGTATTTT
CDR3aa: CASSSSTSGLTDTQYF
j_gene: TRBJ2-3
abundance: .
d_gene: TRBD2
v_gene: TRBV5-4

CDR3nt: TGTGCCACCAGCAGAGTGTCGCAATACGAGCAGTACTTC
CDR3aa: CATSRVSQYEQYF
j_gene: TRBJ2-7
abundance: .
d_gene: .
v_gene: TRBV15

CDR3nt: TGTGCCAGCAGACCTCCACGAGACAGGGACCACGAGCAGTACTTC
CDR3aa: CASRPPRDRDHEQYF
j_gene: TRBJ2-7
abundance: .
d_gene: TRBD1
v_gene: TRBV6-6

CDR3nt: TGTGCCAGTAGTCGGGACAGGGAAGAGACCCAGTACTTC
CDR3aa: CASSRDREETQYF
j_gene: TRBJ2-5
abundance: .
d_gene: TRBD1
v_gene: TRBV19

CDR3nt: TGCGCCAGCAGTCAATTAGAGGAGTCCAGTAGGGGGGAGGATCAGCCCCAGCATTTT
CDR3aa: CASSQLEESSRGEDQPQHF
j_gene: TRBJ1-5
abundance: .
d_gene: .
v_gene: TRBV23-1

CDR3nt: TGTGCCAGCCGGGACGGCCTAGGGGGTGAAGCTTTCTTT
CDR3aa: CASRDGLGGEAFF
j_gene: TRBJ1-1
abundance: .
d_gene: .
v_gene: TRBV19

CDR3nt: TGTGCCAGCAGCCCCCGACAGGGCGCTTCCTACGAGCAGTACTTC
CDR3aa: CASSPRQGASYEQYF
j_gene: TRBJ2-7
abundance: .
d_gene: TRBD1
v_gene: TRBV7-9

CDR3nt: TGTGCCAGCAGCTCCCGACTAGCGGGAGCCAGTGAGCAGTTCTTC
CDR3aa: CASSSRLAGASEQFF
j_gene: TRBJ2-1
abundance: .
d_gene: TRBD2
v_gene: TRBV7-8

CDR3nt: TGTGCCAGCAGCCTCGGACTAGCGGGGACGAATGAGCAGTTCTTC
CDR3aa: CASSLGLAGTNEQFF
j_gene: TRBJ2-1
abundance: .
d_gene: TRBD2
v_gene: TRBV13

CDR3nt: TGTGCCACCAGCAGAGTACAGGGGGTAGGGGAAAAACTGTTTTTT
CDR3aa: CATSRVQGVGEKLFF
j_gene: TRBJ1-4
abundance: .
d_gene: TRBD1
v_gene: TRBV15